The clone carrying this T cell receptor (beta chain) came up once. The germline V gene has CDR1 SGDLS and CDR2 YYNGEE. V gave up 0 bases and J gave up 7 bases, with 8 bases separating them. There are 13 residues in the CDR3. This sample was taken from a study of blood T cell repertoires in COVID-19. TCRdb's table, derived via immunoSEQ multiplex PCR, lists solely in-frame clones and lacks some. This sample has around 280,000 clones, with around nine tenths found just once. Source material: peripheral blood. The clonotype was recovered from a man in his sixties or seventies with acute or convalescent COVID-19. This rearrangement joins TRBV9 to TRBJ1-5, with unresolved D. CDR3: CASSVDLGQPQHF. In DNA, the CDR3 is TGTGCCAGCAGCGTAGACTTGGGCCAGCCCCAGCATTTT.